Here is one TCR beta chain with its context. Its antigen remains unidentified. No base quality values were provided; no much bigger clone lies one nucleotide off. Trimming at the junction amounts to 8 bases on V and 0 bases on J, and the germline ends lie 8 bases apart. The CDR3 numbers 14 residues from cysteine through phenylalanine. Left in the record is the CDR3 DNA by itself, 42 bases read in frame from the first base. According to the germline V gene, CDR1 reads MNHEY and CDR2 reads SVGAGI. Reading the label with the study, this specimen's treatment or condition is: 15 to 20 received Ad26.COV2.S at low or high dose, single or two shots; roughly five received placebo; per-sample allocation not given. For vaccine and placebo recipients, the sequenced repertoires came from samples collected on day 63 after the first injection. Cohort 1b enrolled about two dozen adults aged 18-55 years at a single site in Boston, USA, between 29 July and 7 August 2020. Ad26.COV2.S was a replication-incompetent adenovirus type 26 vector that expressed a prefusion-stabilized SARS-CoV-2 spike protein derived from the original Wuhan strain.

The immunoSEQ Assay was used to sequence TCRbeta CDR3 regions. After extraction, genomic DNA underwent amplification by bias-controlled multiplex PCR, followed by high-throughput sequencing. The study's processing was this. To quantify the absolute abundance of every unique TCRbeta CDR3 region, sequences were collapsed and filtered. T cell fraction was estimated by normalization of TCRbeta template counts to usable DNA, with usable DNA being measured through amplification of reference genes present in all nucleated cells. Repertoire TCRs were annotated as SARS-CoV-2-specific by exact matching of V gene, CDR3 amino acid sequence and J gene to a known reactive TCR set. The reference SARS-CoV-2 TCR set came from MIRA and was filtered for enrichment in COVID-19-positive ImmuneCODE repertoires, removing public or cross-reactive TCRs. Using the MIRA antigens, annotated TCRs were further analysed by specific ORF or by position within an ORF. Depth was the summed frequency of annotated unique rearrangements, while breadth was defined as annotated unique rearrangements over total unique productive rearrangements. Two-sided Wilcoxon rank-sum tests were used to compare TCR breadth between groups. TCRdb stores this immuneACCESS table with in-frame sequences only. Part of the clones is absent; in the studies checked, under half of the shortfall reflects unresolved V genes, and no reason is known for the rest. V and J calls and clone size are given by that table; D and trimming were obtained from the DNA. The sample table shows 300,000 to 400,000 clones, and about nine tenths are seen once. The ten largest account for 6.4% of the sample.

The data originate from a study of Ad26.COV2.S vaccination and SARS-CoV-2 variants (dated by TCRdb to the early 2020s). Context from the whole study: Vaccine-arm donors were drawn from COV1001, a multicentre, randomized, double-blind, placebo-controlled phase I-IIa trial of Ad26.COV2.S in healthy adults. Ad26.COV2.S was administered intramuscularly at 5 x 10^10 or 1 x 10^11 viral particles, either as a single shot or as two shots given 56 days apart. The specificity and breadth of SARS-CoV-2-reactive T cell receptors after Ad26.COV2.S vaccination were assessed by TCRbeta repertoire sequencing. The TCR-sequenced set comprised around 30 samples: some 19 Ad26.COV2.S vaccine recipients, 5 placebo recipients and 8 SARS-CoV-2 convalescent individuals. Participants in the trial were split at random into five groups of five each, receiving low-dose or high-dose Ad26.COV2.S once or twice, or else placebo on both occasions. Blinding of investigators to trial group allocation was maintained during experiments and outcome assessment.

Summary of the overall study and its limitations: Comparing responses between vaccine doses or regimens was not something the study was powered to do. Compared with placebo recipients, Ad26.COV2.S recipients showed higher spike-specific TCR breadth (P = 0.0014). The authors noted that total T cell responses may have been underestimated by the TCR breadth and depth analyses. Vaccine and placebo recipients had similar non-spike TCR breadth, a finding consistent with the vaccine containing only spike. After vaccination, substantial breadth of spike-specific CD8+ and CD4+ T cell responses was reported.

The receptor comes from a person between 18 and 65 years old who received the Ad26.COV2.S COVID-19 vaccine or a placebo. Here the chain combines TRBV6-5 and TRBJ2-6; the D gene remains uncertain. The sequencing here drew on peripheral blood, taken in a trial of Ad26.COV2.S vaccine versus placebo. The bases are TGTGCCAGCGGTTTCGCCTCTGGGGCCAACGTCCTGACTTTC. It codes for CASGFASGANVLTF.